The clone carrying this T cell receptor (beta chain) was counted a few times. The record originates from a study of blood T cell repertoires in COVID-19. Using immunoSEQ multiplex PCR, the repertoire was profiled, and TCRdb retains in-frame clones only, with some absent. This table holds 300,000 to 350,000 clones, about 90% found once. The V end lost 5 bases, the J end lost 4 bases, and 25 bases lay between the germline ends. This CDR3 spans 18 amino acids. Germline V gene lookup returns CDR1 LNHDA and CDR2 SQIVND (reference sequence). Specimen: peripheral blood. The sequence derives from a woman between 18 and 29 years old who had recovered from COVID-19. The chain is built from TRBV19 and TRBJ2-3, with D maybe TRBD1 (5 bases). The CDR3 sequence: CASSVGTSSQPGPDTQYF. The DNA for the CDR3 is TGTGCCAGTAGTGTCGGCACCTCCTCCCAGCCAGGGCCAGATACGCAGTATTTT. Supplemented by reference TRBV19 and TRBJ2-3, the full variable domain reads DGGITQSPKYLFRKEGQNVTLSCEQNLNHDAMYWYRQDPGQGLRLIYYSQIVNDFQKGDIAEGYSVSREKKESFPLTVTSAQKNPTAFYLCASSVGTSSQPGPDTQYFGPGTRLTVL.